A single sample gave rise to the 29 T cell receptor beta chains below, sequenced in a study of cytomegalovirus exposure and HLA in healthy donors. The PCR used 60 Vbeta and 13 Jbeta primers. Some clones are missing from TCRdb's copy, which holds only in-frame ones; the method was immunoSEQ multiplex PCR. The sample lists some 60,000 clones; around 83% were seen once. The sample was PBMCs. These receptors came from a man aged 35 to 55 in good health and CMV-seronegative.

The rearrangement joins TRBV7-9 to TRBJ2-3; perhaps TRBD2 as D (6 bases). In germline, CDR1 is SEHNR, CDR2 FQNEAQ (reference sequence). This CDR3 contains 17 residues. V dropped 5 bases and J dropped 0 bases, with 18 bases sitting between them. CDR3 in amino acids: CASSTRGGDASTDTQYF. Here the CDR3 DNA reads TGTGCCAGCAGCACCCGGGGAGGAGATGCTAGCACAGATACGCAGTATTTT.

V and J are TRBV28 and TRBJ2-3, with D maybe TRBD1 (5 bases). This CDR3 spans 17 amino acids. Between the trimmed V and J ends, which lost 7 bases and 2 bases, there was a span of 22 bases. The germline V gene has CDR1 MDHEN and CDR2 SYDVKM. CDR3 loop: CASMVLRARDHTDTQYF. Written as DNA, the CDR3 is TGTGCCAGCATGGTTCTCAGGGCTAGGGATCACACAGATACGCAGTATTTT.

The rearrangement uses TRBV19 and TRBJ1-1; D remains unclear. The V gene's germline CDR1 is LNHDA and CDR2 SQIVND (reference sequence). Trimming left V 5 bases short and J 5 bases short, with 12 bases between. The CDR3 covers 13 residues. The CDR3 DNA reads TGTGCCAGTAGTCTCCGGGGTGGGACTGAAGCTTTCTTT. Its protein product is CASSLRGGTEAFF.

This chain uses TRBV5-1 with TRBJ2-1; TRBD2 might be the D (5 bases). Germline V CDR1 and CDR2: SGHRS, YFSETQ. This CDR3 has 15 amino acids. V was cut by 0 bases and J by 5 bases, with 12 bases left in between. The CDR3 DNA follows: TGCGCCAGCAGCTTGGAGGGCGGACTTAACAATGAGCAGTTCTTC. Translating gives CASSLEGGLNNEQFF.

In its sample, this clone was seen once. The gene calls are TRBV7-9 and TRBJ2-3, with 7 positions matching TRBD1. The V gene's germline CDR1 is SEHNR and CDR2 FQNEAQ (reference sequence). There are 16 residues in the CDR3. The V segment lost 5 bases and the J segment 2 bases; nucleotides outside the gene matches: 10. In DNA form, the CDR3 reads TGTGCCAGCAGCGACACCGGGACAGCCGACACAGATACGCAGTATTTT. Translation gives CASSDTGTADTDTQYF.

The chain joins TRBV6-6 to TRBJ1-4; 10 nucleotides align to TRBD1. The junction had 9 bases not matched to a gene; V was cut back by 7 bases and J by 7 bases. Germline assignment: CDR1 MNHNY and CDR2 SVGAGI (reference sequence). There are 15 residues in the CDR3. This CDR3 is CASTYRDRGLEKLFF. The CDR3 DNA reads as TGTGCCAGCACCTACCGAGACAGGGGGCTTGAAAAACTGTTTTTT.

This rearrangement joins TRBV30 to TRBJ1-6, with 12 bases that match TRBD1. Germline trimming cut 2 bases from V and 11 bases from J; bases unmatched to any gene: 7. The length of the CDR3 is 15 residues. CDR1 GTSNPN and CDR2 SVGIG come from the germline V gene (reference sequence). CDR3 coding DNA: TGTGCCTGGAGTACCCGGGACAGGGGGCTTGCACCCCTCCACTTT. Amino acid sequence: CAWSTRDRGLAPLHF. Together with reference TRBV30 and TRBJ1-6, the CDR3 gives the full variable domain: SQTIHQWPATLVQPVGSPLSLECTVEGTSNPNLYWYRQAAGRGLQLLFYSVGIGQISSEVPQNLSASRPQDRQFILSSKKLLLSDSGFYLCAWSTRDRGLAPLHFGNGTRLTVT.

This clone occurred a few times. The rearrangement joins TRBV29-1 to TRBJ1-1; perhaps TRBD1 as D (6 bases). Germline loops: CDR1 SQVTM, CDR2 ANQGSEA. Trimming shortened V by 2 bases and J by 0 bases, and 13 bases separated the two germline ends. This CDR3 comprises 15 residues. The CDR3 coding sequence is TGCAGCGTTGAACCCCGGACAGTACTGAACACTGAAGCTTTCTTT. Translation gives CSVEPRTVLNTEAFF.

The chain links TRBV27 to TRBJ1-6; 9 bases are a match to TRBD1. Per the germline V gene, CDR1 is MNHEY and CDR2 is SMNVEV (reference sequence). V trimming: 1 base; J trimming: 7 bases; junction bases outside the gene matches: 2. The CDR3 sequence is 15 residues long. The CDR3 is CASSLFGTGNSPLHF. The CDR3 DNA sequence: TGTGCCAGCAGTTTATTTGGGACAGGGAATTCACCCCTCCACTTT.

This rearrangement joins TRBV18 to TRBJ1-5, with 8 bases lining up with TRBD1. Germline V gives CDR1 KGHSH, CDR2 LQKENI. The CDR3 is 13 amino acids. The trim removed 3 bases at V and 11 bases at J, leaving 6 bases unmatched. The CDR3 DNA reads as TGTGCCAGCTCACCGCTGACAGGGGCGGCCCAGCATTTT. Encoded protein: CASSPLTGAAQHF.

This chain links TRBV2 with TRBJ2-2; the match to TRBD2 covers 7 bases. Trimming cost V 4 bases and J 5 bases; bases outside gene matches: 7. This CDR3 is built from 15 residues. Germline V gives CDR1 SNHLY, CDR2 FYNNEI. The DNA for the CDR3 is TGTGCCAGCAGTGGGGCTTGGGGAGGGACCGGGGAGCTGTTTTTT. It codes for CASSGAWGGTGELFF.

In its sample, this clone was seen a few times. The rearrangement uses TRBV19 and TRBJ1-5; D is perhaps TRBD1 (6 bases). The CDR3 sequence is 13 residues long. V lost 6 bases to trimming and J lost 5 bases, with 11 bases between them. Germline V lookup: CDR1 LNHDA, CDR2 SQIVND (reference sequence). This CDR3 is CASSIQGDQPQHF. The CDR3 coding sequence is TGTGCCAGTAGCATACAGGGTGATCAGCCCCAGCATTTT.

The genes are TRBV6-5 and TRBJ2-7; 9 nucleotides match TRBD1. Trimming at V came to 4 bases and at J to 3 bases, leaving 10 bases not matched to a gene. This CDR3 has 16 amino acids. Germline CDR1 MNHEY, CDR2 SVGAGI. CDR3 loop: CASSSERGTGNYEQYF. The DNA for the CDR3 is TGTGCCAGCAGTTCAGAGCGAGGGACAGGGAACTACGAGCAGTACTTC.

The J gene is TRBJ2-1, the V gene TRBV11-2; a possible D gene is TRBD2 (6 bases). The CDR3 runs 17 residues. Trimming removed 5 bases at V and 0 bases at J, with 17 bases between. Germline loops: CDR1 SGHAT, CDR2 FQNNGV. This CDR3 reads CASSPFTSGSSYNEQFF. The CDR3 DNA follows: TGTGCCAGCAGCCCTTTTACATCCGGGAGCTCCTACAATGAGCAGTTCTTC. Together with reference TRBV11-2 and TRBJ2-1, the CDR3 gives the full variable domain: EAGVAQSPRYKIIEKRQSVAFWCNPISGHATLYWYQQILGQGPKLLIQFQNNGVVDDSQLPKDRFSAERLKGVDSTLKIQPAKLEDSAVYLCASSPFTSGSSYNEQFFGPGTRLTVL.

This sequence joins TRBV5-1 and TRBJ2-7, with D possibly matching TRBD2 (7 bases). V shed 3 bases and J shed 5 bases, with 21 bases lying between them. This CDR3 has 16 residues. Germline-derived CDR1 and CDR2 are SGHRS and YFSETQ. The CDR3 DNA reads TGCGCCAGCAGCTGGAAACCCCGGGGGGCCGGCGACGAGCAGTACTTC. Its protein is CASSWKPRGAGDEQYF.

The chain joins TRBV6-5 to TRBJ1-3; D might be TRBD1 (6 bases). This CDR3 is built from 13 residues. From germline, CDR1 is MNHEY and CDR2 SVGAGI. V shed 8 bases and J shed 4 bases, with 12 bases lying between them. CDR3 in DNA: TGTGCCAGCGCTCAGGGGTTGGGAAACACCATATATTTT. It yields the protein CASAQGLGNTIYF.

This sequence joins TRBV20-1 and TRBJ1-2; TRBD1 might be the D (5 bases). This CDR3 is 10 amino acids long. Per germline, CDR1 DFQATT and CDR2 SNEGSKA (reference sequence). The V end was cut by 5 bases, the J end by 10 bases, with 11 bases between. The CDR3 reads CSALRDFYTF. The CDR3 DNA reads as TGCAGTGCTCTTCGGGACTTCTACACCTTC.

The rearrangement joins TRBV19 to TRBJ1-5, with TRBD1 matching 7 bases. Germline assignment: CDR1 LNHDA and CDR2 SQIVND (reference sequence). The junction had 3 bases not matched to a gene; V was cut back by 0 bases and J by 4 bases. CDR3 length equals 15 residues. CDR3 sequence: CASSIEGGWNQPQHF. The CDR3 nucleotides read TGTGCCAGTAGTATAGAAGGGGGCTGGAATCAGCCCCAGCATTTT.

Here the CDR3 DNA reads TGTGCCAGCAGTGGGCGTGGCGGGGGAGTGGAAGAGACCCAGTACTTC. Its protein product is CASSGRGGGVEETQYF. The chain links TRBV27 to TRBJ2-5; 7 nucleotides agree with TRBD2. CDR1 and CDR2 from the germline V gene are MNHEY and SMNVEV (reference sequence). The CDR3 has 16 amino acids. After removal of 5 bases from V and 3 bases from J, the junction contained 12 bases not matched to a gene.

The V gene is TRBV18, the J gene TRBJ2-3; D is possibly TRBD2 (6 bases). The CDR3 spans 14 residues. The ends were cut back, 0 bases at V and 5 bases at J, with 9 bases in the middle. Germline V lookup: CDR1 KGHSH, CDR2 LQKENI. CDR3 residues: CASSPPYGGDTQYF. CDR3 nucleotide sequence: TGTGCCAGCTCACCACCGTACGGGGGAGATACGCAGTATTTT.

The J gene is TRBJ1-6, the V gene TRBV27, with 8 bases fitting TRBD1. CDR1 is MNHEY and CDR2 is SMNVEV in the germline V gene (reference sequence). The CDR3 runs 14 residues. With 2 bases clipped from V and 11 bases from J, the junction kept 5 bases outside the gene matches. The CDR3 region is CASSLQGAMAPLHF. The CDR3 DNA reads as TGTGCCAGCAGTTTACAGGGGGCGATGGCACCCCTCCACTTT.

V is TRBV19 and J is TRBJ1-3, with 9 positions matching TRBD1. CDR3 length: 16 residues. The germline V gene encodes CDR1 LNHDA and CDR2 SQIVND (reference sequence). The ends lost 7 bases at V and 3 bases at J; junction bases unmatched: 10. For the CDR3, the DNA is TGTGCCAGTACCCCCAGGACAGGGGATTTTGGAAACACCATATATTTT. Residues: CASTPRTGDFGNTIYF.

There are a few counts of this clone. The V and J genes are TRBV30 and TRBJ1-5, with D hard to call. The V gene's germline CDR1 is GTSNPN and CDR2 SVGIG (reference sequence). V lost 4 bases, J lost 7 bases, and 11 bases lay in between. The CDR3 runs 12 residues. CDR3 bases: TGTGCCTGGAACCAGGATGGGCAGCCCCAGCATTTT. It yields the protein CAWNQDGQPQHF.

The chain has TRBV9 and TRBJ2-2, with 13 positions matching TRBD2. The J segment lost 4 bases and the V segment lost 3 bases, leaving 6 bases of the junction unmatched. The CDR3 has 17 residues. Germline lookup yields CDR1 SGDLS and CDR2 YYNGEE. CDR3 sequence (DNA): TGTGCCAGCAGCGCACTAGCGGGGGGGCCCGGCACCGGGGAGCTGTTTTTT. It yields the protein CASSALAGGPGTGELFF. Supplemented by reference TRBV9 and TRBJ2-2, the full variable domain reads DSGVTQTPKHLITATGQRVTLRCSPRSGDLSVYWYQQSLDQGLQFLIQYYNGEERAKGNILERFSAQQFPDLHSELNLSSLELGDSALYFCASSALAGGPGTGELFFGEGSRLTVL.

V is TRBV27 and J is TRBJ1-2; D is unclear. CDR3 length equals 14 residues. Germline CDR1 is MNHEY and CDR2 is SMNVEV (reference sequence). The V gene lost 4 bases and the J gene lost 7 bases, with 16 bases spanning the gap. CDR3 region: CASSYRRRDVGYTF. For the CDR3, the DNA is TGTGCCAGCAGTTACCGACGGAGGGATGTTGGCTACACCTTC.

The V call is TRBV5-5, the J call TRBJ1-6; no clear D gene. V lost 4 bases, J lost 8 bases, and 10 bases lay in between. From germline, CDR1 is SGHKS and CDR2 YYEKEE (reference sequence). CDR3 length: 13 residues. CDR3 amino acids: CASSRTGYSPLHF. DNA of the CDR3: TGTGCCAGCAGCCGGACTGGATATTCACCCCTCCACTTT.

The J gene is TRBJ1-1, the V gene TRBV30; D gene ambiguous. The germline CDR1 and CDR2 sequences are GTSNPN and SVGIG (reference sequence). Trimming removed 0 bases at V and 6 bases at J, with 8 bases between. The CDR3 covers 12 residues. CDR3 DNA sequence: TGTGCCTGGAGTGTAGTGGGCCCTGAAGCTTTCTTT. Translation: CAWSVVGPEAFF. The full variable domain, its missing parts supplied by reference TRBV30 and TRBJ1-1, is SQTIHQWPATLVQPVGSPLSLECTVEGTSNPNLYWYRQAAGRGLQLLFYSVGIGQISSEVPQNLSASRPQDRQFILSSKKLLLSDSGFYLCAWSVVGPEAFFGQGTRLTVV.

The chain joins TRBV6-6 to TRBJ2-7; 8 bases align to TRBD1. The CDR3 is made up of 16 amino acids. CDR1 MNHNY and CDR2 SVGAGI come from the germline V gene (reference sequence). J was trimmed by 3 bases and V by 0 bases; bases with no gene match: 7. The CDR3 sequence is CASSYSAGGVFYEQYF. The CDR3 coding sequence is TGTGCCAGCAGTTACTCTGCAGGGGGCGTCTTCTACGAGCAGTACTTC.

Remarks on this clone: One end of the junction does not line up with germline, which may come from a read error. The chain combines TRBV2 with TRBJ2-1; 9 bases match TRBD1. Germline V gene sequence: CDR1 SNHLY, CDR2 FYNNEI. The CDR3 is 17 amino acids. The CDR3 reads CAGSDPGTGSSRNEQFF. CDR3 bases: TGTGCCGGCAGTGACCCTGGGACAGGGTCGTCCCGAAATGAGCAGTTCTTC.